This is a list of T cell receptor beta chains from one sample in a study of blood T cell dynamics during melanoma immunotherapy. Repertoires were generated with immunoSEQ multiplex PCR, while TCRdb's copy carries only in-frame clones and drops some. The repertoire has 20,000 to 30,000 clones, roughly 87% of them found once; the top ten carry more than 3.5%. Source: blood, taken from a patient treated with checkpoint blockade. These receptors were collected from a human donor with melanoma. Both conserved end residues are part of each CDR3. D genes are given only for firm matches.

d_call	j_call	v_call	cdr3_aa	cdr3_nt
NA	TRBJ2-1	TRBV5-1	CASSPYLDRRPYNEQFF	TGCGCCAGCAGCCCCTACCTGGATCGGCGGCCCTACAATGAGCAGTTCTTC
NA	TRBJ2-3	TRBV6-5	CARGTAPDTQYF	TGTGCCAGGGGGACTGCGCCGGATACGCAGTATTTT
TRBD2	TRBJ2-2	TRBV9	CASSVLAGDHTGELFF	TGTGCCAGCAGCGTACTAGCGGGAGACCACACCGGGGAGCTGTTTTTT
NA	TRBJ1-1	TRBV7-3	CASSIRGGLMNTEAFF	TGTGCCAGCAGCATCAGAGGAGGGCTGATGAACACTGAAGCTTTCTTT
TRBD2	TRBJ2-3	TRBV5-1	CASSLLGLAFTDTQYF	TGCGCCAGCAGCTTGTTGGGACTAGCTTTCACAGATACGCAGTATTTT
TRBD2	TRBJ2-1	TRBV7-9	CASSRGLAGLGEQFF	TGTGCCAGCAGCCGAGGACTAGCGGGGCTGGGGGAGCAGTTCTTC
TRBD2	TRBJ2-1	TRBV5-1	CASSATGTSGLGGSYNEQFF	TGCGCCAGCAGCGCAACCGGGACTAGCGGCCTAGGGGGCTCCTACAATGAGCAGTTCTTC
NA	TRBJ2-1	TRBV5-1	CASSSSRPRRNEQFF	TGCGCCAGCAGCTCTAGCAGACCTAGACGCAATGAGCAGTTCTTC
NA	TRBJ1-1	TRBV18	CASSPPQGRKDTEAFF	TGTGCCAGCTCACCACCTCAGGGGCGGAAAGACACTGAAGCTTTCTTT
TRBD2	TRBJ2-3	TRBV16	CASIPLAATDTQYF	TGTGCCAGCATACCACTAGCGGCCACAGATACGCAGTATTTT
NA	TRBJ2-5	TRBV7-2	CASSLGLRDSQETQYF	TGTGCCAGCAGCTTAGGCCTGCGGGACAGCCAAGAGACCCAGTACTTC
NA	TRBJ1-2	TRBV6-1	CASSEAITSYGYTF	TGTGCCAGCAGTGAAGCAATCACATCGTATGGCTACACCTTC
NA	TRBJ2-6	TRBV19	CASSIWGTVSGANVLTF	TGTGCCAGTAGTATATGGGGGACTGTGTCTGGGGCCAACGTCCTGACTTTC
TRBD2	TRBJ2-2	TRBV4-2	CASSQVTSGTNTGELFF	TGTGCCAGCAGCCAAGTTACTAGCGGGACGAACACCGGGGAGCTGTTTTTT
TRBD1	TRBJ1-2	TRBV19	CASSIQGAGYGYTF	TGTGCCAGTAGTATACAGGGGGCTGGCTATGGCTACACCTTC
TRBD2	TRBJ2-1	TRBV7-3	CASSFVAGASYNEQFF	TGTGCCAGCAGCTTTGTGGCGGGAGCCTCCTACAATGAGCAGTTCTTC
TRBD2	TRBJ2-3	TRBV5-1	CASSPATSGITDTQYF	TGCGCCAGCAGCCCAGCGACTAGCGGGATCACAGATACGCAGTATTTT
NA	TRBJ1-1	TRBV30	CAWTAEIGNTEAFF	TGTGCCTGGACTGCTGAGATTGGGAACACTGAAGCTTTCTTT
TRBD1	TRBJ1-4	TRBV5-6	CASSQVRTGTVTEKLFF	TGTGCCAGCAGCCAAGTCCGGACCGGGACAGTCACCGAAAAACTGTTTTTT
NA	TRBJ1-2	TRBV28	CASSPGRGYTF	TGTGCCAGCAGCCCCGGACGGGGCTACACCTTC
TRBD1	TRBJ1-2	TRBV9	CASSPRSGQGDYGYTF	TGTGCCAGCAGCCCGCGGTCGGGACAGGGGGACTATGGCTACACCTTC